This TCR beta chain was identified in a study of blood T cell repertoires in COVID-19. Whole-study context: Samples taken during acute and convalescent COVID-19 were collected in the United States, Italy and Spain. Nucleic acid was either cDNA or gDNA, and it came from T cells, B-cell-depleted T cells, or PBMCs.

In the authors' workflow: Amplification with reference gene primers provided the estimates of nucleated cell counts. TCRdb keeps only in-frame clones here, not all; method: immunoSEQ multiplex PCR. That table supplies the V and J calls and clone size; D and trimming were determined from the DNA. The sample contains about 120,000 clones, over 65% of which appear only once. Looked up from germline, CDR1 is SGHTA and CDR2 is FQGNSA. This CDR3 has 13 residues. The V and J ends lost 1 base and 8 bases respectively, with 11 bases between them. The sample comprised peripheral blood. The V gene is TRBV7-2, the J gene TRBJ1-2; no clear D gene. This TCR was sampled from a woman between 65 and 79 years old with acute or convalescent COVID-19. The CDR3 spells CASSLEHGSGYTF. The CDR3, as DNA: TGTGCCAGCAGCTTAGAACATGGGAGCGGCTACACCTTC.